This entry lists 22 T cell receptor beta chains sequenced from one sample in a study of T cell responses to AZD1222 COVID-19 vaccine (dated by TCRdb to about 2021). Library method: the immunoSEQ multiplex PCR assay. Not all clones reach the TCRdb copy of this immuneACCESS table, which keeps in-frame sequences only. Checked studies attribute under half of the gap to unresolved V genes and leave the rest unexplained. Recorded for this sample are fewer than 250,000 clones; about 92% of them occurred a single time. The ten largest clones capture approximately 1.5% of the sample. The intended sense of this specimen's time point label: baseline before first vaccination. The specimen comprised peripheral blood, sampled on day 0 of AZD1222 vaccination. All receptors come from an adult in good health.

This clone was counted a single time. The V call is TRBV7-2, the J call TRBJ2-3, with no clear D. The ends were cut back, 1 base at V and 5 bases at J, with 16 bases in the middle. Germline V gives CDR1 SGHTA, CDR2 FQGNSA. This CDR3 spans 16 amino acids. The chain's CDR3 is CASSLVADRAKDTQYF. The CDR3 DNA reads TGTGCCAGCAGCTTAGTGGCGGACCGGGCTAAAGATACGCAGTATTTT. Full variable domain (missing parts from reference TRBV7-2 and TRBJ2-3): GAGVSQSPSNKVTEKGKDVELRCDPISGHTALYWYRQSLGQGLEFLIYFQGNSAPDKSGLPSDRFSAERTGGSVSTLTIQRTQQEDSAVYLCASSLVADRAKDTQYFGPGTRLTVL.

This clone was seen once. The chain joins TRBV19 to TRBJ1-5; D possibly corresponds to TRBD1 (5 bases). Per the germline V gene, CDR1 is LNHDA and CDR2 is SQIVND (reference sequence). The V and J ends lost 6 bases and 5 bases respectively, with 17 bases between them. This CDR3 has 15 residues. As DNA, the CDR3 is TGTGCCAGTAGCTTAAGACCGCAGGGCCATCAGCCCCAGCATTTT. Protein: CASSLRPQGHQPQHF.

The chain joins TRBV7-9 to TRBJ1-4; TRBD1 matches 8 bases. This CDR3 has 14 amino acids. The germline CDR1 and CDR2 sequences are SEHNR and FQNEAQ (reference sequence). Unmatched junction bases numbered 4, after V lost 5 bases and J lost 5 bases. The CDR3 region is CASSLRTGNEKLFF. CDR3 sequence (DNA): TGTGCCAGCAGCCTCCGGACAGGGAATGAAAAACTGTTTTTT.

This clone was observed once. This chain connects TRBV29-1 to TRBJ1-2; 12 nucleotides match TRBD1. After removal of 7 bases from V and 8 bases from J, the junction contained 8 bases not matched to a gene. Germline CDR1 and CDR2: SQVTM and ANQGSEA. The CDR3 is made up of 13 amino acids. Here the CDR3 DNA reads TGCAGCGCTGGGGACAGGGGGCGAGAGGGCTACACCTTC. Its translation is CSAGDRGREGYTF.

The gene calls are TRBV6-5 and TRBJ2-1; the match to TRBD1 covers 7 bases. This CDR3 has 15 amino acids. V lost 5 bases, J lost 4 bases, and 8 bases stayed unmatched. Germline V gene data show CDR1 as MNHEY and CDR2 as SVGAGI. CDR3: CASSTIQGKYNEQFF. In nucleotides, the CDR3 is TGTGCCAGCAGTACTATACAGGGGAAATACAATGAGCAGTTCTTC.

The J gene is TRBJ2-7, the V gene TRBV7-2, with 7 bases aligning to TRBD2. The CDR3 consists of 14 residues. With 5 bases clipped from V and 3 bases from J, the junction kept 7 bases outside the gene matches. CDR1 and CDR2 from the germline V gene are SGHTA and FQGNSA. DNA of the CDR3: TGTGCCAGCAGCGGGAGGGCGGGGTACTACGAGCAGTACTTC. Its translation is CASSGRAGYYEQYF.

The rearrangement joins TRBV4-1 to TRBJ2-2; D is uncertain. The CDR3 runs 16 residues. The germline V gene encodes CDR1 MGHRA and CDR2 YSYEKL. V was cut by 3 bases and J by 4 bases, with 15 bases left in between. The chain's CDR3 is CASSQTAAGGTGELFF. CDR3 DNA: TGCGCCAGCAGCCAGACGGCGGCCGGTGGCACCGGGGAGCTGTTTTTT.

This chain links TRBV5-4 with TRBJ2-7, with D tentatively TRBD1 or TRBD2 (5 bases each). Trimming pared 0 bases from V and 5 bases from J, leaving 9 bases between. There are 13 residues in the CDR3. Germline assignment: CDR1 SGHNT and CDR2 YYREEE (reference sequence). CDR3 loop: CASSLAGSNEQYF. In DNA, the CDR3 is TGTGCCAGCAGCTTGGCAGGGAGTAACGAGCAGTACTTC.

The CDR3 DNA follows: TGTGCCAGCAGCGCCCCTGGGGCGGGGAACACCGGGGAGCTGTTTTTT. Protein: CASSAPGAGNTGELFF. The rearrangement uses TRBV9 and TRBJ2-2; D is tentatively TRBD1 or TRBD2 (5 bases each). The CDR3 runs to 16 residues. The V and J ends lost 3 bases and 1 base respectively, with 13 bases between them. From germline, CDR1 is SGDLS and CDR2 YYNGEE. Supplemented by reference TRBV9 and TRBJ2-2, the full variable domain reads DSGVTQTPKHLITATGQRVTLRCSPRSGDLSVYWYQQSLDQGLQFLIQYYNGEERAKGNILERFSAQQFPDLHSELNLSSLELGDSALYFCASSAPGAGNTGELFFGEGSRLTVL.

This chain joins TRBV10-3 and TRBJ1-5; a possible D gene is TRBD1 (6 bases). There are 15 residues in the CDR3. Between the trimmed V and J ends, which lost 3 bases and 0 bases, there was a span of 9 bases. CDR1 ENHRY and CDR2 SYGVKD come from the germline V gene. CDR3 coding DNA: TGTGCCATCAGTGACCGGGACAATAGCAATCAGCCCCAGCATTTT. Its protein product is CAISDRDNSNQPQHF.

This chain links TRBV4-3 with TRBJ2-2; TRBD2 matches 13 bases. With 2 bases clipped from V and 3 bases from J, the junction kept 3 bases outside the gene matches. Germline values: CDR1 LGHNA, CDR2 YSLEER. The CDR3 has 17 residues. CDR3 bases: TGCGCCAGCAGCCAAATGGGACTAGCGGGGTACACCGGGGAGCTGTTTTTT. Translated, it gives CASSQMGLAGYTGELFF.

The V gene is TRBV7-9, the J gene TRBJ2-1; 13 nucleotides match TRBD2. Trimming removed 3 bases from V and 3 bases from J; junction bases left unmatched: 8. The CDR3 has 18 residues. Per germline, CDR1 SEHNR and CDR2 FQNEAQ (reference sequence). The CDR3 loop reads CASSLRKTSGGFYNEQFF. For the CDR3, the DNA is TGTGCCAGCAGCTTGCGAAAGACTAGCGGGGGGTTCTACAATGAGCAGTTCTTC. Looking up the rest from reference TRBV7-9 and TRBJ2-1 gives the full variable domain: DTGVSQNPRHKITKRGQNVTFRCDPISEHNRLYWYRQTLGQGPEFLTYFQNEAQLEKSRLLSDRFSAERPKGSFSTLEIQRTEQGDSAMYLCASSLRKTSGGFYNEQFFGPGTRLTVL.

V usage is TRBV28 and J usage is TRBJ2-6, with D uncertain. CDR3 length: 13 residues. The germline V gene encodes CDR1 MDHEN and CDR2 SYDVKM. V dropped 6 bases and J dropped 2 bases, with 5 bases sitting between them. The CDR3 DNA sequence: TGTGCCAGCAGATCCACTGGGGCCAACGTCCTGACTTTC. The encoded protein is CASRSTGANVLTF.

The V gene is TRBV5-6, the J gene TRBJ2-1, with 10 bases matching TRBD1. There are 16 residues in the CDR3. CDR1 and CDR2 (germline): SGHDT, YYEEEE. The V and J ends lost 4 bases and 5 bases, in that order; junction bases with no gene match: 9. The CDR3 sequence is CASSLLGQGGNNEQFF. The CDR3 nucleotides are TGTGCCAGCAGCCTCCTAGGACAGGGGGGGAACAATGAGCAGTTCTTC.

V gene TRBV6-5 combines with J gene TRBJ1-1; 7 bases match TRBD1. The CDR3 loop spans 15 amino acids. Germline CDR1 and CDR2: MNHEY and SVGAGI. V lost 6 bases and J lost 1; bases outside the gene matches: 8. DNA for the CDR3: TGTGCCAGCAGACGGGGGACAGAATCGAACACTGAAGCTTTCTTT. Its translation: CASRRGTESNTEAFF.

This chain joins TRBV10-3 and TRBJ1-2; the D is unclear. CDR1 ENHRY and CDR2 SYGVKD come from the germline V gene. The CDR3 is 11 amino acids. Between the trimmed V and J ends, which lost 2 bases and 10 bases, there was a span of 8 bases. The CDR3 is CAISEDSDYTF. In nucleotides, the CDR3 is TGTGCCATCAGTGAGGATTCAGACTACACCTTC.

The rearrangement joins TRBV24-1 to TRBJ1-2; D is ambiguous. With 3 bases removed from V and 8 bases from J, the gap between germline ends came to 15 bases. Germline CDR1 is KGHDR and CDR2 is SFDVKD. The length of the CDR3 is 14 residues. The CDR3 DNA reads TGTGCCACCAGTGATCCGACCGCACTATCCGGCTACACCTTC. Amino acid sequence: CATSDPTALSGYTF.

The chain is built from TRBV2 and TRBJ1-2, with TRBD1 identical over 8 bases. The CDR3 contains 14 residues. V lost 7 bases, J lost 5 bases, and 9 bases stayed unmatched. Germline V gene data show CDR1 as SNHLY and CDR2 as FYNNEI. The DNA for the CDR3 is TGTGCCAGCAAGTCTTCAGGGGGCGGATATGGCTACACCTTC. This translates into CASKSSGGGYGYTF. The full variable domain, its missing parts supplied by reference TRBV2 and TRBJ1-2, is EPEVTQTPSHQVTQMGQEVILRCVPISNHLYFYWYRQILGQKVEFLVSFYNNEISEKSEIFDDQFSVERPDGSNFTLKIRSTKLEDSAMYFCASKSSGGGYGYTFGSGTRLTVV.

This chain connects TRBV5-1 to TRBJ1-1; D possibly corresponds to TRBD1 (5 bases). The length of the CDR3 is 16 residues. Trimming took off 0 bases at V and 0 bases at J, with 12 bases between the two ends. In germline, CDR1 is SGHRS, CDR2 YFSETQ. CDR3 sequence (DNA): TGCGCCAGCAGCTTGGTTCCAGGGACGATGAACACTGAAGCTTTCTTT. Translated, it gives CASSLVPGTMNTEAFF.

This clone has only one observation. V usage is TRBV7-9 and J usage is TRBJ1-2; TRBD1 agrees at 7 bases. With V trimmed by 5 bases and J by 6 bases, 9 bases remained unmatched. This CDR3 contains 14 residues. Germline V gene sequence: CDR1 SEHNR, CDR2 FQNEAQ (reference sequence). CDR3 nucleotide sequence: TGTGCCAGCAGCCCGACGACGACAGGGCATGGCTACACCTTC. Translated: CASSPTTTGHGYTF.

This clone appeared a single time. The CDR3 loop is CASSSIGPYGYTF. CDR3 bases: TGTGCCAGCAGTTCAATAGGACCCTATGGCTACACCTTC. The chain is built from TRBV12-3 or TRBV12-4 and TRBJ1-2; no clear D gene. The CDR3 sequence is 13 residues long. V was clipped by 4 bases and J by 4 bases, with 10 bases between them.

As DNA, the CDR3 is TGTGCCAGCCGCCGAAGAACAGATACGCAGTATTTT. It codes for CASRRRTDTQYF. This rearrangement joins TRBV27 to TRBJ2-3; D call uncertain. The CDR3 is 12 amino acids. Germline CDR1 and CDR2: MNHEY and SMNVEV (reference sequence). The V end was cut by 8 bases, the J end by 3 bases, with 9 bases between.